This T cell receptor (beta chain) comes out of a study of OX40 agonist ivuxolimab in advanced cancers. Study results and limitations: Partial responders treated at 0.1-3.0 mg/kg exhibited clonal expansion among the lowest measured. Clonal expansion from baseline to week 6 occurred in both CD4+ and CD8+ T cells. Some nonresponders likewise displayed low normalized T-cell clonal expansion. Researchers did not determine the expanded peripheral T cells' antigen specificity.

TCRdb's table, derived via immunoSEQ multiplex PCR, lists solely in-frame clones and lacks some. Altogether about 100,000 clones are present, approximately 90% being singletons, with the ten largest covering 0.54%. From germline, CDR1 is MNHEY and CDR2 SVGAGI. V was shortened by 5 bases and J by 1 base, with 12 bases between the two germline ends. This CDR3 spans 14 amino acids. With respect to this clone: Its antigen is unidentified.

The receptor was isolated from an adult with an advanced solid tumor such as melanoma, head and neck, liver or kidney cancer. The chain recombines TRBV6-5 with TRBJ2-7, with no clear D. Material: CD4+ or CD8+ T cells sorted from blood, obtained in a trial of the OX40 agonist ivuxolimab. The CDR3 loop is CASSRGRQSYEQYF. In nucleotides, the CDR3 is TGTGCCAGCAGTCGCGGACGGCAATCCTACGAGCAGTACTTC.